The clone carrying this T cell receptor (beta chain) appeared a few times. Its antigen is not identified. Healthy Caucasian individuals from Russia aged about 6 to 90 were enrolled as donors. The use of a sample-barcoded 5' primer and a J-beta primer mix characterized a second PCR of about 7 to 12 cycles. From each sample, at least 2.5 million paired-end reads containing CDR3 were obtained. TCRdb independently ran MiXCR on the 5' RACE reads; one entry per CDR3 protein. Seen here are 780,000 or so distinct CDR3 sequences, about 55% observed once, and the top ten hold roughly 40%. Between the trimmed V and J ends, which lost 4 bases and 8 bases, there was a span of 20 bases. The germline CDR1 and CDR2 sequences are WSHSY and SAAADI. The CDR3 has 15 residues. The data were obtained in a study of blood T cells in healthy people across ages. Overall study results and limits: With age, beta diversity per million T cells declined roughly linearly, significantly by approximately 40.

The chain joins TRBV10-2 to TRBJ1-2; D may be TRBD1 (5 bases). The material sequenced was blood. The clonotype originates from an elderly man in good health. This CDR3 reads CASSVLPQGVAGYTF. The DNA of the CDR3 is TGCGCCAGCAGTGTGTTGCCCCAGGGAGTAGCGGGCTACACCTTC.